This T cell receptor beta chain was documented in a study of blood T cell repertoires in COVID-19. Overall study context: Acute and convalescent COVID-19 samples came from the United States, Italy and Spain. Nucleic acid was either cDNA or gDNA, and it came from T cells, B-cell-depleted T cells, or PBMCs.

Original methodology: By means of reference gene primer amplification, nucleated cell counts were estimated. Measured with immunoSEQ multiplex PCR; TCRdb has only the in-frame clones, and not every one. The D gene and trimming were derived from the DNA, and the V and J assignments and clone size from that table. The table shows around 100,000 clones, with about 80% occurring only once. The germline V and J ends were trimmed by 6 bases and 2 bases, with 11 bases remaining between them. This CDR3 spans 13 amino acids. Germline CDR1 KGHSH, CDR2 LQKENI. The specimen was peripheral blood. This chain connects TRBV18 to TRBJ2-7, with D possibly TRBD2 on 5 matching bases. The receptor's source is a human donor in a cohort sampled during active COVID-19. CDR3 sequence: CASSDGGTYEQYF. In nucleotides, the CDR3 is TGTGCCAGCTCCGATGGAGGCACCTACGAGCAGTACTTC.